This T cell receptor (beta chain) was profiled in a study of Graves' ophthalmopathy and Graves' hyperthyroidism. TCR beta CDR3 regions were amplified from RNA transcripts. HTBI primers primed a first-round RT-PCR, and a second-round multiplex PCR followed. TCRdb passed the multiplex PCR reads through MiXCR, listing each CDR3 protein once. The sample has 650,000 to 900,000 distinct CDR3 sequences; roughly two fifths are singletons. This clonotype was counted between two and nine times. The antigen is undetermined. CDR3 length equals 12 residues. V lost 2 bases and J lost 8, with 7 bases in between. Per germline, CDR1 GTSNPN and CDR2 SVGIG (reference sequence). Excluded: other autoimmune disease, uncontrolled infection, pregnancy or lactation. Findings and caveats of the study: Ophthalmopathy and stable hyperthyroidism were discriminated by a 13-signature model, with about 90% sensitivity and 81.08% specificity.

The chain joins TRBV30 to TRBJ1-6; D ambiguous. The sequence came from an adult man with Graves' ophthalmopathy. The sequenced sample consisted of peripheral blood. CDR3 sequence reads: CAWSYDHSPLHF. The CDR3 DNA reads as TGTGCCTGGAGTTACGACCATTCACCCCTCCACTTT.